Given below is one T cell receptor beta chain in context. The antigen remains unidentified. The sample is drawn from a study of T cell responses to AZD1222 COVID-19 vaccine. Study at large: Samples with a second dose at about 4 or about 12 weeks were pooled together.

Broader study findings: Baseline seropositives among AZD1222 recipients totaled only five or six.

The V gene's germline CDR1 is SGHTA and CDR2 FQGNSA. Trimming cost V 2 bases and J 4 bases, with 12 bases left between them. This CDR3 spans 15 amino acids. The assay was immunoSEQ multiplex PCR, and TCRdb's table has in-frame clones only and misses some. Of 100,000 or so clones in the sample, around 90% were seen once. The source material was peripheral blood, sampled on day 0 of AZD1222 vaccination. The chain links TRBV7-2 to TRBJ1-5; tentatively, D is TRBD1 (5 bases). The source is an adult in good health. The CDR3: CASSLFHGGNQPQHF. The CDR3 coding sequence is TGTGCCAGCAGCTTATTCCACGGGGGGAATCAGCCCCAGCATTTT.